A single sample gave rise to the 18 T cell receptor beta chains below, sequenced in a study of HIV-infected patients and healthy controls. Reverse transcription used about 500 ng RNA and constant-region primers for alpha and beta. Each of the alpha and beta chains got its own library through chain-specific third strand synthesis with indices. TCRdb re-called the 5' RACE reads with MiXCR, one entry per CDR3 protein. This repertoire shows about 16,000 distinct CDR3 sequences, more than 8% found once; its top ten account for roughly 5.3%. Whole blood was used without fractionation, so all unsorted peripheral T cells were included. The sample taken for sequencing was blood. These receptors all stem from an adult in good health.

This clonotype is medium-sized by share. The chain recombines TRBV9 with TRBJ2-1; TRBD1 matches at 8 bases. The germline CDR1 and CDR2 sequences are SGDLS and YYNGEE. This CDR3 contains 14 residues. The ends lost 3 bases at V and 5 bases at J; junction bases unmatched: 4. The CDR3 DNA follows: TGTGCCAGCAGCGGCGGGACAGGACACAATGAGCAGTTCTTC. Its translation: CASSGGTGHNEQFF. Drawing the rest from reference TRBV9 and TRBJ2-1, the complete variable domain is DSGVTQTPKHLITATGQRVTLRCSPRSGDLSVYWYQQSLDQGLQFLIQYYNGEERAKGNILERFSAQQFPDLHSELNLSSLELGDSALYFCASSGGTGHNEQFFGPGTRLTVL.

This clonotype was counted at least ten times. The CDR3: CASRLTGLGGETQYF. In DNA form, the CDR3 reads TGTGCCAGCAGGTTAACGGGACTAGGGGGTGAGACCCAGTACTTC. The chain combines TRBV7-9 with TRBJ2-5; 8 nucleotides agree with TRBD2. The length of the CDR3 is 15 residues. Germline V gene data show CDR1 as SEHNR and CDR2 as FQNEAQ (reference sequence). After removal of 6 bases from V and 5 bases from J, the junction contained 11 bases not matched to a gene.

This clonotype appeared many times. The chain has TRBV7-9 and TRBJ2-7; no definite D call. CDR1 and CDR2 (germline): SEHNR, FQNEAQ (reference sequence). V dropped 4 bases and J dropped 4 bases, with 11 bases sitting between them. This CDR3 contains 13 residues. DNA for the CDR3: TGTGCCAGCAGCTCTTCTCTGACGTACGAGCAGTACTTC. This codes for CASSSSLTYEQYF. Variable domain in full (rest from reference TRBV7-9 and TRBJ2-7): DTGVSQNPRHKITKRGQNVTFRCDPISEHNRLYWYRQTLGQGPEFLTYFQNEAQLEKSRLLSDRFSAERPKGSFSTLEIQRTEQGDSAMYLCASSSSLTYEQYFGPGTRLTVT.

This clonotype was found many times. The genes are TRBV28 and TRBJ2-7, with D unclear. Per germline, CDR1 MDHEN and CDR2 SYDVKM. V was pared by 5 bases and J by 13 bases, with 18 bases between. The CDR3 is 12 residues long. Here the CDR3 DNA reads TGTGCCAGCAGTACCGGGCTAATTGTGGTTTACTTC. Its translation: CASSTGLIVVYF.

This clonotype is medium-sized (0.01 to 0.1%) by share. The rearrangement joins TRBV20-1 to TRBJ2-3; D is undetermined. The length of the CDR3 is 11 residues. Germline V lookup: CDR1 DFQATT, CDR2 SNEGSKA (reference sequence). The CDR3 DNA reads TGCGCACCCCGCCCCGGGGATACGCAGTATTTT. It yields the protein CAPRPGDTQYF.

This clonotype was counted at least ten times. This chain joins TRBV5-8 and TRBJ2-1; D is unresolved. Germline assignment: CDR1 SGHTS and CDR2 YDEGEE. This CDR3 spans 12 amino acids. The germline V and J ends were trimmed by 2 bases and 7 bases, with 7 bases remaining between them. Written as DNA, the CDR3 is TGTGCCAGCAGCTTAATTTGGAATGAGCAGTTCTTC. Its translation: CASSLIWNEQFF.

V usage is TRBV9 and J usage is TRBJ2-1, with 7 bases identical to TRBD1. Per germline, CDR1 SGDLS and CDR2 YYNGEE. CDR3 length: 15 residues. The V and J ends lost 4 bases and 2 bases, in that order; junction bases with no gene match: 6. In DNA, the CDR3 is TGTGCCAGCAGCCCCCGGACAGGTCCCTACAATGAGCAGTTCTTC. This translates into CASSPRTGPYNEQFF.

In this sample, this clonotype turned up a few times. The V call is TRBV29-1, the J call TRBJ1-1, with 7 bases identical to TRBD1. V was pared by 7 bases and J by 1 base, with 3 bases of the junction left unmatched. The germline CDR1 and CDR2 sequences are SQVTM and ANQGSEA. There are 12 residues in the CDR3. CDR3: CSAGQRNTEAFF. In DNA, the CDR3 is TGCAGCGCGGGACAGAGGAACACTGAAGCTTTCTTT.

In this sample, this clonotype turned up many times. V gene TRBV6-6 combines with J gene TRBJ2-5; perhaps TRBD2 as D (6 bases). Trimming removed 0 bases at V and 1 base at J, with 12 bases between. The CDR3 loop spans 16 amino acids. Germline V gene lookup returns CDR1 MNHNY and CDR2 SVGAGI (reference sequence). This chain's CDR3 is CASSYSGGSGQETQYF. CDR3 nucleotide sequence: TGTGCCAGCAGTTACTCGGGGGGTTCGGGCCAAGAGACCCAGTACTTC.

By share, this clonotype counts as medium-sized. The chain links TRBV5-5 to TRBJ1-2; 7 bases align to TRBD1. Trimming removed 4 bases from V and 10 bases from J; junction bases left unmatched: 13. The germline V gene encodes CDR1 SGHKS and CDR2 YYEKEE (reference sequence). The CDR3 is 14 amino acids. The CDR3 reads CASSLSNWDRIYTF. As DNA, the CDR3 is TGTGCCAGCAGCCTATCCAACTGGGACAGAATCTACACCTTC.

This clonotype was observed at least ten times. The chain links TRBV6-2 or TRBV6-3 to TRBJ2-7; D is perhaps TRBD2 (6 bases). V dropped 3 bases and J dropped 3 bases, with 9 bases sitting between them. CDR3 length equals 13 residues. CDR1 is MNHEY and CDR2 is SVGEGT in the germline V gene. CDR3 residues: CASSYLAHYEQYV. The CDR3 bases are TGTGCCAGCAGTTATCTAGCGCACTACGAGCAGTACGTC.

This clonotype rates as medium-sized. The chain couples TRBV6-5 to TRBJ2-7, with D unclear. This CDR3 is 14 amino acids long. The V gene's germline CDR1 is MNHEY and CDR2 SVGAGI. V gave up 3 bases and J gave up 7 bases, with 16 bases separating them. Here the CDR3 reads CASSYGPGVGEQYV. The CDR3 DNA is TGTGCCAGCAGTTATGGTCCAGGCGTTGGGGAGCAGTACGTC.

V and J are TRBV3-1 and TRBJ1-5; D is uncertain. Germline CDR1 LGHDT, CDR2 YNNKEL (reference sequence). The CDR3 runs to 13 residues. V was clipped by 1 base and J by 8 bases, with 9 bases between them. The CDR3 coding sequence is TGTGCCAGCAGCCAAGGCTCCGGTAAGCCCCAGCATTTT. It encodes CASSQGSGKPQHF. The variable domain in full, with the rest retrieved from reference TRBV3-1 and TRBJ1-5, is DTAVSQTPKYLVTQMGNDKSIKCEQNLGHDTMYWYKQDSKKFLKIMFSYNNKELIINETVPNRFSPKSPDKAHLNLHINSLELGDSAVYFCASSQGSGKPQHFGDGTRLSIL.

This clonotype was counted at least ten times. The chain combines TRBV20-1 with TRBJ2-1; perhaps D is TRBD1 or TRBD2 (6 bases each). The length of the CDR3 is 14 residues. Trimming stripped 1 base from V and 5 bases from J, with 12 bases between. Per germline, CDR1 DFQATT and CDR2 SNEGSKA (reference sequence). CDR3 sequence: CSARAGEAHNEQFF. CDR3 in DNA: TGCAGTGCTAGAGCAGGGGAGGCGCACAATGAGCAGTTCTTC.

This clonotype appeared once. For the CDR3, the DNA is TGCAGCGTTGAAGGTTCAGCTAGCGACCCTAGCACAGATACGCAGTATTTT. Translation: CSVEGSASDPSTDTQYF. The rearrangement joins TRBV29-1 to TRBJ2-3; a weak D match, TRBD2 (6 bases). V lost 1 base, J lost 0 bases, and 17 bases lay in between. CDR1 and CDR2 (germline): SQVTM, ANQGSEA. The CDR3 consists of 17 residues.

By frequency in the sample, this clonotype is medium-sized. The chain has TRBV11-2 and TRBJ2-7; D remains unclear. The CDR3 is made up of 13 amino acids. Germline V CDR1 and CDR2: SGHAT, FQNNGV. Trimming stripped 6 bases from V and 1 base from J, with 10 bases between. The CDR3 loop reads CASRLPSSYEQYV. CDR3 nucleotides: TGTGCCAGCAGACTCCCATCGTCCTACGAGCAGTACGTC.

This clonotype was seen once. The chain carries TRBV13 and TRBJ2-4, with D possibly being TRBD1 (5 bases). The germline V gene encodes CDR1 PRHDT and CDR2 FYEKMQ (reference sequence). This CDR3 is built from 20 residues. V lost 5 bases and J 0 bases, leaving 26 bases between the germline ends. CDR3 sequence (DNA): TGTGCCAGCAGCGGACCAGGGAAAGACGATAAGATACTAGCCAAAAACATTCAGTACTTC. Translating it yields CASSGPGKDDKILAKNIQYF. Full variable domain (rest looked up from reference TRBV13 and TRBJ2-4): AAGVIQSPRHLIKEKRETATLKCYPIPRHDTVYWYQQGPGQDPQFLISFYEKMQSDKGSIPDRFSAQQFSDYHSELNMSSLELGDSALYFCASSGPGKDDKILAKNIQYFGAGTRLSVL.

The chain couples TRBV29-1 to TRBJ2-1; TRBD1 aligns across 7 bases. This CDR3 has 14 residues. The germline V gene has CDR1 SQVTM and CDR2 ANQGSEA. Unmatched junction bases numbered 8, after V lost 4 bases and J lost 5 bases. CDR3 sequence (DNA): TGCAGCGTTGTAGGAGTCGACAGGGACAATGAGCAGTTCTTC. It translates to CSVVGVDRDNEQFF.